Listed below are T cell receptor beta chains from one sample, sequenced in a study of cytomegalovirus exposure and HLA in healthy donors. The method was immunoSEQ multiplex PCR; TCRdb's version includes in-frame clones alone and lacks a portion of them. The sample lists approximately 200,000 clones; under 95% were seen once. The specimen sequenced was PBMCs. The receptors come from a woman aged 18-29 years in good health and CMV-seronegative. The CDR3 runs from the conserved cysteine through the conserved F or W. Each record gives: clone size, V gene, D gene, J gene, CDR3 protein, CDR3 DNA. A D gene is named only where the DNA matches it firmly. Size tells how often a clone was seen (once, few, many) or the class of an expanded clone, and some rows leave it out.

.	TRBV6-9	.	TRBJ2-7	CASSYNRVDEQYF	TGTGCCAGCAGTTACAACAGGGTTGACGAGCAGTACTTC
.	TRBV27	TRBD1	TRBJ1-1	CASSPATGKGTEAFF	TGTGCCAGCAGTCCCGCGACAGGGAAGGGCACTGAAGCTTTCTTT
.	TRBV11-2	.	TRBJ2-3	CASSQFRDTQYF	TGTGCCAGCAGCCAATTTAGAGATACGCAGTATTTT
.	TRBV9	.	TRBJ2-2	CASSVASNTGELFF	TGTGCCAGCAGCGTAGCGTCGAACACCGGGGAGCTGTTTTTT
.	TRBV5-1	TRBD2	TRBJ2-1	CASKRTTSGIHNEQFF	TGCGCCAGCAAGAGAACGACTAGCGGGATCCACAATGAGCAGTTCTTC
.	TRBV7-9	.	TRBJ2-3	CACSGSALGTDTQYF	TGTGCCTGCTCCGGGAGTGCACTTGGCACAGATACGCAGTATTTT
.	TRBV19	.	TRBJ1-5	CASSIPQVFDNQPQHF	TGTGCCAGTAGTATCCCACAGGTATTCGACAATCAGCCCCAGCATTTT
many	TRBV19	.	TRBJ1-2	CASLREGVGYGYTF	TGTGCCAGTTTAAGAGAAGGGGTGGGCTATGGCTACACCTTC
.	TRBV6-1	.	TRBJ1-5	CASSEQVSNQPQHF	TGTGCCAGCAGTGAGCAGGTGAGCAATCAGCCCCAGCATTTT
.	TRBV5-4	.	TRBJ2-3	CASSVLGGSDTQYF	TGTGCCAGCAGCGTACTAGGGGGATCAGATACGCAGTATTTT
few	TRBV19	TRBD2	TRBJ2-1	CASSPGTSGSRPEQFF	TGTGCCAGTAGTCCCGGGACTAGCGGGAGTAGGCCTGAGCAGTTCTTC
.	TRBV6-5	.	TRBJ1-4	CASGWGGTENEKLFF	TGTGCCAGCGGATGGGGAGGGACGGAGAATGAAAAACTGTTTTTT
.	TRBV18	.	TRBJ2-6	CASSPPYDAGNVLTF	TGTGCCAGCTCACCACCTTACGATGCGGGCAACGTCCTGACTTTC
.	TRBV7-9	.	TRBJ2-1	CASSQTLQGGLWQFF	TGTGCCAGCAGCCAGACATTACAGGGGGGGCTGTGGCAGTTCTTC
once	TRBV29-1	TRBD2	TRBJ2-3	CSAMRTSGTDTQYF	TGCAGCGCCATGAGGACTAGCGGCACAGATACGCAGTATTTT
once	TRBV5-1	.	TRBJ1-1	CASSEAYLDTEAFF	TGCGCCAGCAGCGAGGCCTACTTGGACACTGAAGCTTTCTTT
.	TRBV2	TRBD2	TRBJ2-3	CASTSGREARRADTQYF	TGTGCCAGCACTAGCGGGAGAGAGGCCCGAAGGGCAGATACGCAGTATTTT
few	TRBV7-9	.	TRBJ2-2	CATQGWGGELFF	TGTGCCACCCAGGGCTGGGGCGGGGAGCTGTTTTTT
.	TRBV5-1	TRBD2	TRBJ2-5	CASSPGLAAPETQYF	TGCGCCAGCAGCCCGGGACTAGCGGCCCCCGAGACCCAGTACTTC
.	TRBV7-9	.	TRBJ1-2	CASSLIDGGYGYTF	TGTGCCAGCAGCCTCATCGACGGGGGCTATGGCTACACCTTC
.	TRBV9	TRBD1	TRBJ1-4	CASSPQDRAVVKLFF	TGTGCCAGCAGCCCCCAAGACAGGGCGGTGGTAAAACTGTTTTTT
.	TRBV6-4	TRBD1	TRBJ2-5	CASRAETGSLETQYF	TGTGCCAGCAGGGCAGAGACAGGGTCTTTGGAGACCCAGTACTTC
.	TRBV2	.	TRBJ2-3	CASSEEYSTQYF	TGTGCCAGCAGTGAAGAGTACTCAACGCAGTATTTT
.	TRBV28	TRBD1	TRBJ1-4	CASSLRGRDNRGMFF	TGTGCCAGCAGTCTGAGGGGGCGCGACAATCGGGGGATGTTTTTT
.	TRBV10-2	TRBD1	TRBJ1-3	CASSETGGPAWNTIYF	TGCGCCAGCAGTGAAACAGGGGGCCCCGCTTGGAACACCATATATTTT
once	TRBV5-4	TRBD2	TRBJ2-5	CASSLGTSGSETQYF	TGTGCCAGCAGCTTGGGGACTAGCGGGAGTGAGACCCAGTACTTC
.	TRBV28	.	TRBJ1-5	CASRIQGVGQPQHF	TGTGCCAGCAGGATACAGGGAGTTGGTCAGCCCCAGCATTTT
.	TRBV30	.	TRBJ1-1	CAGQRRSEAFF	TGTGCCGGGCAAAGGAGGAGTGAAGCTTTCTTT
.	TRBV6-6	TRBD2	TRBJ2-7	CASSYFGTSVYEQYF	TGTGCCAGCAGTTACTTCGGGACTAGCGTCTACGAGCAGTACTTC
once	TRBV27	.	TRBJ2-1	CASRGAGDGHEQFF	TGTGCCAGCAGGGGGGCGGGAGATGGTCATGAGCAGTTCTTC
once	TRBV18	TRBD1	TRBJ1-1	CASSPTGGSTEAFF	TGTGCCAGCTCACCCACAGGGGGCTCAACTGAAGCTTTCTTT
.	TRBV6-5	TRBD2	TRBJ2-7	CASSSTVLAPEQYF	TGTGCCAGCAGCTCGACCGTACTAGCGCCCGAGCAGTACTTC
.	TRBV5-1	.	TRBJ2-7	CASSLARRGSSEQYF	TGCGCCAGCAGCTTGGCTCGTCGGGGTTCAAGCGAGCAGTACTTC
.	TRBV5-1	TRBD1	TRBJ2-7	CASSSPGQGPSIAYEQYF	TGCGCCAGCAGCTCGCCGGGACAGGGCCCAAGTATCGCCTACGAGCAGTACTTC
.	TRBV27	TRBD2	TRBJ2-7	CASSLSSGTSYEQYF	TGTGCCAGCAGTTTATCCTCGGGGACTAGCTACGAGCAGTACTTC
.	TRBV28	.	TRBJ2-1	CASSLFAGYNEQFF	TGTGCCAGCAGTTTATTCGCGGGATACAATGAGCAGTTCTTC
.	TRBV29-1	TRBD2	TRBJ2-7	CSVAGLAGFQGSDEQYF	TGCAGCGTTGCCGGACTAGCGGGATTCCAAGGATCGGATGAGCAGTACTTC
.	TRBV4-1	TRBD2	TRBJ2-1	CASSQGGGYEQFF	TGCGCCAGCAGCCAAGGGGGGGGGTATGAGCAGTTCTTC
.	TRBV2	TRBD1	TRBJ2-7	CASSGDSREAYEQYF	TGTGCCAGCAGTGGGGACAGTAGGGAAGCCTACGAGCAGTACTTC
.	TRBV29-1	.	TRBJ2-7	CSVGDTGYLYF	TGCAGCGTTGGGGACACAGGGTATCTGTACTTC
.	TRBV4-1	TRBD2	TRBJ2-7	CASSQRPKWISGRDGEQYF	TGCGCCAGCAGCCAACGACCAAAGTGGATTAGCGGGAGAGACGGCGAGCAGTACTTC
once	TRBV5-1	TRBD1	TRBJ2-2	CASSFVSGQGVGAGELFF	TGCGCCAGCAGCTTTGTCTCAGGACAGGGAGTAGGGGCCGGGGAGCTGTTTTTT
.	TRBV6-5	TRBD2	TRBJ2-3	CASSFLAGYTDTQYF	TGTGCCAGCAGTTTCCTAGCGGGGTACACAGATACGCAGTATTTT
.	TRBV10-2	.	TRBJ2-7	CASSGVNRAAYEQYF	TGCGCCAGCAGTGGGGTAAATAGAGCGGCCTACGAGCAGTACTTC
.	TRBV6-1	TRBD1	TRBJ2-1	CASRGGGNEQFF	TGTGCCAGCAGAGGGGGCGGGAATGAGCAGTTCTTC
.	TRBV5-6	TRBD1	TRBJ2-5	CASSLTGKQETQYF	TGTGCCAGCAGCCTGACAGGGAAACAAGAGACCCAGTACTTC
.	TRBV30	TRBD2	TRBJ2-3	CAWSVYAGGSTDTQYF	TGTGCCTGGAGTGTTTATGCGGGAGGGAGCACAGATACGCAGTATTTT
.	TRBV11-3	TRBD2	TRBJ2-1	CASKPVPIAGITNSYNEQFF	TGTGCCAGCAAACCAGTCCCTATAGCGGGAATCACTAACTCCTACAATGAGCAGTTCTTC
.	TRBV6-1	TRBD1	TRBJ2-7	CASRVRTGPHEQYF	TGTGCCAGCAGGGTTCGGACAGGGCCCCACGAGCAGTACTTC
.	TRBV18	TRBD1	TRBJ1-5	CASSLGTDSNQPQHF	TGTGCCAGCTCACTAGGGACAGATAGCAATCAGCCCCAGCATTTT
.	TRBV10-2	.	TRBJ2-5	CASSVTPSETQYF	TGCGCCAGCAGTGTCACTCCAAGTGAGACCCAGTACTTC
.	TRBV10-3	TRBD1	TRBJ1-1	CASNPTGGDTEAFF	TGTGCCAGCAATCCTACAGGGGGCGACACTGAAGCTTTCTTT
.	TRBV7-2	.	TRBJ2-3	CASSPQGGSTDTQYF	TGTGCCAGCAGCCCCCAAGGGGGTAGCACAGATACGCAGTATTTT
.	TRBV6-5	.	TRBJ1-1	CASSSQGRDTEAFF	TGTGCCAGCAGTTCTCAGGGTCGGGACACTGAAGCTTTCTTT
.	TRBV18	TRBD2	TRBJ2-5	CASSTRPGLAGETQYF	TGTGCCAGCTCAACTCGACCGGGACTAGCTGGAGAGACCCAGTACTTC